This T cell receptor (beta chain) was observed in a study of graft-versus-host responses after intestinal transplantation. As for the study in general: Recipients uniformly received anti-thymocyte globulin induction, followed by tacrolimus and steroids for around 3 years. General study points: Early HvG declines after transplant were associated with peak circulating GvH clone levels. Recipient bone marrow held GvH clones, some seen earlier in ileum or blood. Patients with graft-donor T cell macrochimerism had high graft-versus-host to host-versus-graft clonal ratios in allografts.

Measured with immunoSEQ multiplex PCR; TCRdb has only the in-frame clones, and not every one. The sample includes 9,100 or so clones, approximately 89% of them seen just once. The CDR3 is made up of 13 amino acids. The V gene lost 2 bases and the J gene lost 0 bases, with 5 bases spanning the gap. Germline CDR1 reads SGHKS; CDR2 reads YYEKEE (reference sequence). Comment on this clone: The antigen remains undetermined.

This chain uses TRBV5-5 with TRBJ1-1; unclear D gene. Sequenced here: PBMCs, sampled 43 to 45 days after intestinal transplant. The TCR comes from a human patient who received an intestinal transplant, so some T cells may come from the graft donor. The CDR3 sequence: CASSLWVNTEAFF. The CDR3 DNA follows: TGTGCCAGCAGCTTATGGGTGAACACTGAAGCTTTCTTT.